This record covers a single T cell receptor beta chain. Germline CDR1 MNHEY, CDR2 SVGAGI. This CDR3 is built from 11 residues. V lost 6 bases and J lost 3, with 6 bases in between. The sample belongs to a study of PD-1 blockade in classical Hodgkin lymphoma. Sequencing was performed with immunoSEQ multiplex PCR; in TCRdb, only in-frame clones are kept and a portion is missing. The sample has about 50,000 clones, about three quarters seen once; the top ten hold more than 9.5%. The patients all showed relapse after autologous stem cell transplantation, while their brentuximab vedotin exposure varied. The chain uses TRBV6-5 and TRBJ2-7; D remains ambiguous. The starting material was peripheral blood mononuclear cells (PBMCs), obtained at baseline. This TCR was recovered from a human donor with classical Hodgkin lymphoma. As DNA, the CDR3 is TGTGCCAGCAGCCGGTTCTACGAGCAGTACTTC. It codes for CASSRFYEQYF.